Sequencing of this T cell receptor (beta chain) was carried out in a study of shared clonotypes between healthy human individuals. Study-level background: A donor's plate count was three for CD4 naive and three for CD4 memory; CD8 naive had two and CD8 memory one. General observations from the study: Clonotypes which were not shared had lower generation probabilities than clonotypes that all four donors shared. Naive CD4 clonotypes overlapped across a handful of donors at approximately 4.5%.

The method was immunoSEQ multiplex PCR; TCRdb's version includes in-frame clones alone and lacks a portion of them. The profile shows roughly 2.5 million clones, over 85% of them singletons. Donors, healthy HIV-negative adults, lacked recent acute infections or vaccinations. Points on this clone: Its antigen remains unidentified.

Sequencing used naive CD4+ T cells sorted from blood. Sample subset: CD45RA+ positively selected. This clonotype was sampled from a man aged 18-30 years in good health.

The CDR3 loop is CAWRRGTGANVLTF. CDR3 nucleotides: TGTGCCTGGAGGAGAGGGACTGGGGCCAACGTCCTGACTTTC. The rearrangement links TRBV30 to TRBJ2-6; the D gene is possibly TRBD2 (5 bases). The germline V gene encodes CDR1 GTSNPN and CDR2 SVGIG (reference sequence). V was shortened by 3 bases and J by 2 bases, with 8 bases between the two germline ends. The CDR3 sequence is 14 residues long.